A single sample is the source of the 25 T cell receptor beta chains below, sequenced in a study of T-cell memory formation after mild COVID-19. Via MiXCR, TCRdb re-called the 5' RACE reads, giving one row per CDR3 protein. This sample has about 250,000 distinct CDR3 sequences, with 18% found just once. Sequenced input: PBMCs or a T cell subset sorted from them (not recorded which). The receptors come from a man aged 18-30 years who had mild COVID-19 (a few samples of this study predate the infection). Cell type and time point are not known.

This clonotype was picked up a small number of times. The CDR3 DNA is TGTGCCAGCAGTTACGGGACCCTCGCCGGTACGCAGTATTTT. Amino acids: CASSYGTLAGTQYF. The chain combines TRBV6-5 with TRBJ2-3; either TRBD1 or TRBD2 may fit D (5 bases each). Germline CDR1 MNHEY, CDR2 SVGAGI. Trimming removed 2 bases at V and 8 bases at J, with 14 bases between. The CDR3 spans 14 residues.

This chain connects TRBV2 to TRBJ1-5; D uncertain. Germline V gene data show CDR1 as SNHLY and CDR2 as FYNNEI. The CDR3 length is 17 residues. V was trimmed by 3 bases and J by 11 bases, leaving 26 bases between them. Here the CDR3 reads CASSESKAQAEIGAQHF. CDR3 bases: TGTGCCAGCAGTGAGAGTAAGGCACAAGCAGAAATTGGGGCCCAGCATTTT.

This chain joins TRBV4-3 and TRBJ1-6, with 7 positions matching TRBD1. V shed 0 bases and J 6 bases; nucleotides not matched to a gene: 2. This CDR3 spans 15 amino acids. Germline V gene data show CDR1 as LGHNA and CDR2 as YSLEER. CDR3 DNA: TGCGCCAGCAGCCAAGATGCAGGGGGTAATTCACCCCTCCACTTT. Translating it yields CASSQDAGGNSPLHF.

This clonotype was seen only a few times. The V call is TRBV5-5, the J call TRBJ1-1; D might be TRBD1 (5 bases). Germline V gene data show CDR1 as SGHKS and CDR2 as YYEKEE (reference sequence). V lost 5 bases and J 4 bases, leaving 12 bases between the germline ends. The CDR3 covers 13 residues. Written as DNA, the CDR3 is TGTGCCAGCAGTGGGCGGGGCCTCACTGAAGCTTTCTTT. Protein product: CASSGRGLTEAFF.

The chain has TRBV9 and TRBJ1-3, with D maybe TRBD1 (6 bases). The CDR3 extends over 17 amino acids. Germline CDR1 reads SGDLS; CDR2 reads YYNGEE. V lost 3 bases and J 3 bases, leaving 19 bases between the germline ends. The chain's CDR3 is CASSEGGGRDIGNTIYF. As DNA, the CDR3 is TGTGCCAGCAGCGAAGGGGGGGGACGCGATATTGGAAACACCATATATTTT.

This clonotype was seen a few times. The V and J genes are TRBV19 and TRBJ1-6, with D unresolved. Germline assignment: CDR1 LNHDA and CDR2 SQIVND (reference sequence). The CDR3 totals 14 residues. Deletions cut 1 base from V and 8 bases from J, with 9 bases between. In nucleotides, the CDR3 is TGTGCCAGTAGTATAGGACCACTCTATTCACCCCTCCACTTT. Translated, it gives CASSIGPLYSPLHF. The whole variable domain, filled in from reference TRBV19 and TRBJ1-6, reads DGGITQSPKYLFRKEGQNVTLSCEQNLNHDAMYWYRQDPGQGLRLIYYSQIVNDFQKGDIAEGYSVSREKKESFPLTVTSAQKNPTAFYLCASSIGPLYSPLHFGNGTRLTVT.

This clonotype was seen a handful of times. The J gene is TRBJ2-1, the V gene TRBV7-6, with D possibly being TRBD1 (5 bases). V was trimmed by 7 bases and J by 2 bases, leaving 15 bases between them. The CDR3 runs to 15 residues. The germline V gene encodes CDR1 SGHVS and CDR2 FNYEAQ. CDR3: CASTKTAGAYNEQFF. The CDR3 DNA reads as TGTGCCAGCACCAAGACAGCTGGAGCCTACAATGAGCAGTTCTTC.

The CDR3 DNA is TGTGCCAGCAGCTTCGGACTAGCGGGGACCACAGATACGCAGTATTTT. It specifies CASSFGLAGTTDTQYF. The chain carries TRBV7-8 and TRBJ2-3; TRBD2 agrees at 12 bases. The CDR3 totals 16 residues. The trim removed 3 bases at V and 2 bases at J, leaving 3 bases unmatched. In germline, CDR1 is SGHVS, CDR2 FQNEAQ.

This clonotype has more than one count but fewer than ten. The V call is TRBV5-5, the J call TRBJ2-3; 8 nucleotides match TRBD2. The junction had 12 bases not matched to a gene; V was cut back by 4 bases and J by 5 bases. The germline V gene encodes CDR1 SGHKS and CDR2 YYEKEE (reference sequence). The CDR3 totals 16 residues. CDR3 nucleotide sequence: TGTGCCAGCAGCCTCATTAGCGGGGTCGAGGGAGATACGCAGTATTTT. This gives the protein CASSLISGVEGDTQYF.

The V call is TRBV5-1, the J call TRBJ1-1; 7 nucleotides agree with TRBD1. The V and J ends lost 4 bases and 4 bases, in that order; junction bases with no gene match: 7. The CDR3 covers 14 residues. Germline V gene data show CDR1 as SGHRS and CDR2 as YFSETQ. For the CDR3, the DNA is TGCGCCAGCAGCGTTACAGGGGTGGGCACTGAAGCTTTCTTT. Its protein is CASSVTGVGTEAFF.

This chain links TRBV27 with TRBJ2-3; possibly TRBD1 for D (5 bases). The germline V and J ends were trimmed by 5 bases and 2 bases, with 11 bases remaining between them. The germline V gene encodes CDR1 MNHEY and CDR2 SMNVEV (reference sequence). The CDR3 has 14 residues. The CDR3 DNA sequence: TGTGCCAGCAGTCTCCTGACAGACACAGATACGCAGTATTTT. As protein: CASSLLTDTDTQYF.

This clonotype appeared a few times. The chain couples TRBV2 to TRBJ1-6; no reliable D call. The CDR3 runs 15 residues. Trimming cost V 3 bases and J 4 bases, with 10 bases left between them. CDR1 and CDR2 from the germline V gene are SNHLY and FYNNEI. CDR3 sequence: CASSDHGVYNSPLHF. The CDR3, as DNA: TGTGCCAGCAGTGATCATGGCGTTTATAATTCACCCCTCCACTTT.

The V call is TRBV6-1, the J call TRBJ2-1, with TRBD2 as a possible D gene (5 bases). This CDR3 is built from 14 residues. Germline loops: CDR1 MNHNS, CDR2 SASEGT. With 7 bases removed from V and 4 bases from J, the gap between germline ends came to 14 bases. CDR3 region: CASTPESGYNEQFF. The CDR3, as DNA: TGTGCCAGCACCCCGGAGTCGGGGTACAATGAGCAGTTCTTC.

The chain employs TRBV10-3 and TRBJ1-1, with unresolved D. Trimming took off 6 bases at V and 3 bases at J, with 8 bases between the two ends. Germline V gives CDR1 ENHRY, CDR2 SYGVKD. The CDR3 totals 12 residues. CDR3 sequence reads: CAIRDGYTEAFF. In DNA form, the CDR3 reads TGTGCCATCAGAGACGGTTACACTGAAGCTTTCTTT.

This clonotype was detected only a few times. The V gene is TRBV5-1, the J gene TRBJ2-5, with 12 bases fitting TRBD2. Germline loops: CDR1 SGHRS, CDR2 YFSETQ. The CDR3 extends over 18 amino acids. Trimming cost V 4 bases and J 5 bases; bases outside gene matches: 15. Here the CDR3 DNA reads TGCGCCAGCAGCCTCTCCACGACTAGCGGGGGCCGCGGGGAGACCCAGTACTTC. Protein product: CASSLSTTSGGRGETQYF.

In its sample, this clonotype was seen a few times. The chain uses TRBV5-5 and TRBJ2-7; D possibly corresponds to TRBD1 (5 bases). This CDR3 comprises 15 residues. The V end was cut by 6 bases, the J end by 1 base, with 17 bases between. Germline V gives CDR1 SGHKS, CDR2 YYEKEE (reference sequence). CDR3 protein: CASTPRPTASYEQYF. The DNA for the CDR3 is TGTGCCAGCACCCCCCGTCCGACAGCTTCCTACGAGCAGTACTTC.

The gene calls are TRBV4-1 and TRBJ2-2, with a possible D match to TRBD2 (7 bases). Trimming pared 3 bases from V and 5 bases from J, leaving 13 bases between. CDR1 is MGHRA and CDR2 is YSYEKL in the germline V gene. This CDR3 has 15 residues. In DNA, the CDR3 is TGCGCCAGCAGCCATACGGGGGGCGAGACCGGGGAGCTGTTTTTT. Translation gives CASSHTGGETGELFF.

This clonotype has more than one count but fewer than ten. This sequence joins TRBV24-1 and TRBJ2-3; no clear D gene. The length of the CDR3 is 16 residues. Trimming took off 3 bases at V and 3 bases at J, with 15 bases between the two ends. The germline V gene encodes CDR1 KGHDR and CDR2 SFDVKD. CDR3 region: CATSDGPPVKTDTQYF. CDR3 bases: TGTGCCACCAGTGATGGTCCGCCGGTTAAAACAGATACGCAGTATTTT.

This clonotype was recorded a few times. CDR3 loop: CATSGTDLGEQFF. The CDR3 bases are TGTGCCACCAGTGGGACGGACCTGGGGGAGCAGTTCTTC. The rearrangement joins TRBV24-1 to TRBJ2-1, with D uncertain. The ends were cut back, 5 bases at V and 10 bases at J, with 14 bases in the middle. The CDR3 length is 13 residues. The germline V gene encodes CDR1 KGHDR and CDR2 SFDVKD.

On this clonotype: Its ends do not fully match the called genes, so a read error is possible. This chain links TRBV20-1 with TRBJ2-3; no definite D call. Germline V CDR1 and CDR2: DFQATT, SNEGSKA (reference sequence). CDR3 size: 10 residues. The CDR3 loop is CSARTNTQYF. DNA for the CDR3: TGCAGTGCTAGGACGAATACGCAGTACTTT.

This clonotype was found a few times. The CDR3 sequence is CASSDGTGRYNEQFF. The CDR3 DNA is TGTGCCAGCAGCGACGGGACAGGGCGGTACAATGAGCAGTTCTTC. The chain is built from TRBV9 and TRBJ2-1, with 9 bases aligning to TRBD1. The CDR3 sequence is 15 residues long. CDR1 SGDLS and CDR2 YYNGEE come from the germline V gene. The junction had 5 bases not matched to a gene; V was cut back by 3 bases and J by 4 bases.

The rearrangement uses TRBV11-1 and TRBJ2-3; D is unclear. Looked up from germline, CDR1 is SGHAT and CDR2 is FQDESV (reference sequence). The CDR3 covers 14 residues. The V end lost 5 bases, the J end lost 2 bases, and 11 bases lay between the germline ends. DNA of the CDR3: TGTGCCAGCAGCCCACGGGCTTACACAGATACGCAGTATTTT. Translating it yields CASSPRAYTDTQYF.

This clonotype showed up just a few times. The chain uses TRBV4-2 and TRBJ2-5; D possibly corresponds to TRBD2 (5 bases). The CDR3 is 15 residues long. The germline CDR1 and CDR2 sequences are LGHNA and YNFKEQ. V was shortened by 0 bases and J by 2 bases, with 10 bases between the two germline ends. CDR3 region: CASSQEEGLQETQYF. The CDR3 region has the DNA TGTGCCAGCAGCCAAGAGGAAGGACTTCAAGAGACCCAGTACTTC.

This clonotype was counted a few times. The chain has TRBV20-1 and TRBJ2-1; 12 positions match TRBD2. The germline CDR1 and CDR2 sequences are DFQATT and SNEGSKA (reference sequence). With 4 bases clipped from V and 2 bases from J, the junction kept 9 bases outside the gene matches. The CDR3 loop spans 17 amino acids. CDR3 sequence reads: CSAITSGGSLPYNEQFF. The DNA for the CDR3 is TGCAGTGCTATAACTAGCGGGGGGTCCCTGCCCTACAATGAGCAGTTCTTC.

This clonotype was seen ten or more times. The genes are TRBV28 and TRBJ2-4, with D perhaps TRBD1 (6 bases). The germline gives CDR1 MDHEN, CDR2 SYDVKM. This CDR3 is built from 12 residues. The V gene lost 6 bases and the J gene lost 8 bases, with 11 bases spanning the gap. The CDR3 bases are TGTGCCAGCAGCAAGCGACAGGACATTCAGTACTTC. It encodes CASSKRQDIQYF.